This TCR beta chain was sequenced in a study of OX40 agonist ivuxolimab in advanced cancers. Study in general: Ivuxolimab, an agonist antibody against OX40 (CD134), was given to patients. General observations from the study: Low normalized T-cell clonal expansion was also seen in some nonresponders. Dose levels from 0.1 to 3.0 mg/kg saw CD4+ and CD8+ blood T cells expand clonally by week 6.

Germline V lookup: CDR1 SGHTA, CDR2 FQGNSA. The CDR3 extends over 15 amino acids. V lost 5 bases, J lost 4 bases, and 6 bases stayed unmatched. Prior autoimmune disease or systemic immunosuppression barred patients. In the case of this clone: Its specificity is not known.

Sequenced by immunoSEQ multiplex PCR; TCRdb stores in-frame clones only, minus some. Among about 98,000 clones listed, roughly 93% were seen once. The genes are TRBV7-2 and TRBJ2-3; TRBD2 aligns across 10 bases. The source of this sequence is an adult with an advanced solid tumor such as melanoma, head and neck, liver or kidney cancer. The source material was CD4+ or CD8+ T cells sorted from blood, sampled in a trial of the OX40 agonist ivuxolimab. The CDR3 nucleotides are TGTGCCAGCAGCCCCTTCGGGACTAGCGCAGATACGCAGTATTTT. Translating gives CASSPFGTSADTQYF.